The entry below describes one TCR beta chain. Its antigen remains unknown. Germline CDR1 reads SNHLY; CDR2 reads FYNNEI. The V gene end was trimmed by 6 bases and the J gene end by 4 bases; junction bases not matched to a gene: 3. CDR3 length: 14 residues. The source of the sample is a study of CD4 T cells in relation to SARS-CoV-2 and coronaviruses. Produced via immunoSEQ multiplex PCR; TCRdb's table is partial and in-frame only. Among about 39,000 clones, 77% were seen once, and the ten largest hold approximately 20%. Whole-study findings and limits: This crossreactivity analysis covered spike protein alone, no other viral proteins.

The sample comprised memory CD4+ T cells from PBMCs, cultured in vitro. The clonotype originates from an adult with COVID-19. The genes are TRBV2 and TRBJ1-5; TRBD1 aligns across 10 bases. CDR3 coding DNA: TGTGCCAGCAGGGACAGGGGGGGAAATCAGCCCCAGCATTTT. Its translation: CASRDRGGNQPQHF.